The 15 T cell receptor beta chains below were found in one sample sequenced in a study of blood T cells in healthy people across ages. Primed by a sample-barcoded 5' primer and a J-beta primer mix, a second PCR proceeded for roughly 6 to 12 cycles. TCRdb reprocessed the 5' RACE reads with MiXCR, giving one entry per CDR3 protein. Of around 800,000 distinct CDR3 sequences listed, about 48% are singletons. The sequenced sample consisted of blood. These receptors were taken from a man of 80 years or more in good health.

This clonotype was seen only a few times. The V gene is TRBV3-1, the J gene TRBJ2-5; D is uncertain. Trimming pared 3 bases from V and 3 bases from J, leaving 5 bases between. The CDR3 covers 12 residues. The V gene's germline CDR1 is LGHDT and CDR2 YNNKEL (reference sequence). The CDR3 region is CASSHQEETQYF. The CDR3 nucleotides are TGTGCCAGCAGCCACCAGGAAGAGACCCAGTACTTC.

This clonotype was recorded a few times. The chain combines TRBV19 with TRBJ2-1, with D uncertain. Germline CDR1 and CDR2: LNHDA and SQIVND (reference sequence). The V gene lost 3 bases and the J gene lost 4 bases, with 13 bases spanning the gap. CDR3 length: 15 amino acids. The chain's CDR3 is CASSIDAVGYNEQFF. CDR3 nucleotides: TGTGCCAGTAGTATTGATGCGGTGGGATACAATGAGCAGTTCTTC.

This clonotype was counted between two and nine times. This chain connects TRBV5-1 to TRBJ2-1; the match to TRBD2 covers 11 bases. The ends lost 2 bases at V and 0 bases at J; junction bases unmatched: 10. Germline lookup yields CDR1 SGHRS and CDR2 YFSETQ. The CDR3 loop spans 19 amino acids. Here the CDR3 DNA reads TGCGCCAGCAGCTTCTCTCCGGGACTAGCGGCTCACTCCTACAATGAGCAGTTCTTC. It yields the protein CASSFSPGLAAHSYNEQFF.

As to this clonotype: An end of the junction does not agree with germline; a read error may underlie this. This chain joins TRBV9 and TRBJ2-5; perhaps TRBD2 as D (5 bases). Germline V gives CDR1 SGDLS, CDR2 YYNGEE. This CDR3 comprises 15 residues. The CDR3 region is CASNVAPGVQETQYF. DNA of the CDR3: TGTGCCAGCAACGTAGCTCCCGGGGTCCAAGAGACCCAGTACTTC. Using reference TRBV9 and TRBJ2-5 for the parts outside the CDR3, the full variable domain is DSGVTQTPKHLITATGQRVTLRCSPRSGDLSVYWYQQSLDQGLQFLIQYYNGEERAKGNILERFSAQQFPDLHSELNLSSLELGDSALYFCASNVAPGVQETQYFGPGTRLLVL.

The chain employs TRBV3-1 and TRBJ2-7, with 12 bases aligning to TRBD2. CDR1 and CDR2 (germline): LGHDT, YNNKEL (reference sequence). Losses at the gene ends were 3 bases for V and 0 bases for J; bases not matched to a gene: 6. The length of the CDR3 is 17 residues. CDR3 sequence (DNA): TGTGCCAGCAGCCACGGTCTAGCGGGGGGGATCTCCTACGAGCAGTACTTC. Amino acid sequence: CASSHGLAGGISYEQYF.

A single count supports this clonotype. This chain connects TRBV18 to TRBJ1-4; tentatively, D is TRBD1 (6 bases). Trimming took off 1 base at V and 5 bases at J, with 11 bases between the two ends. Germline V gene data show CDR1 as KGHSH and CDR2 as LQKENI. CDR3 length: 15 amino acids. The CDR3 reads CASSPRDNPNEKLFF. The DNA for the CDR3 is TGTGCCAGCTCACCACGGGACAACCCCAATGAAAAACTGTTTTTT.

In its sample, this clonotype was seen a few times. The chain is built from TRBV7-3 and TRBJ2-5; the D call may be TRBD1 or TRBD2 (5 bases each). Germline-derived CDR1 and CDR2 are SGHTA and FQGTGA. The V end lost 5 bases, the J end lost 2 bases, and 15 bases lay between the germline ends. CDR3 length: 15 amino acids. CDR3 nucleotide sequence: TGTGCCAGCAGCCCTACGGGACGGCTACAAGAGACCCAGTACTTC. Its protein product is CASSPTGRLQETQYF. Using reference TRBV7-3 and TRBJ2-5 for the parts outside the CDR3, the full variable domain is GAGVSQTPSNKVTEKGKYVELRCDPISGHTALYWYRQSLGQGPEFLIYFQGTGAADDSGLPNDRFFAVRPEGSVSTLKIQRTERGDSAVYLCASSPTGRLQETQYFGPGTRLLVL.

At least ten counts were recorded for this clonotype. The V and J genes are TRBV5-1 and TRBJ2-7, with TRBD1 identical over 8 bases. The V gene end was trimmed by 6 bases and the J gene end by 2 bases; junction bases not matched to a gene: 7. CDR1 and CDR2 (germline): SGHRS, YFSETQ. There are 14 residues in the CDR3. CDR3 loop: CASTQTGAPYEQYF. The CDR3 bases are TGCGCCAGCACCCAGACAGGGGCCCCCTACGAGCAGTACTTC.

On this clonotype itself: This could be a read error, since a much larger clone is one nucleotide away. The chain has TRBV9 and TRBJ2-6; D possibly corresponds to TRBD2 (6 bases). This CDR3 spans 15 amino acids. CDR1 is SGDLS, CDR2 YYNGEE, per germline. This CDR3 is CANSVGGTGANVLTF. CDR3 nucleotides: TGTGCCAACAGCGTAGGAGGGACTGGGGCCAACGTCCTGACTTTC.

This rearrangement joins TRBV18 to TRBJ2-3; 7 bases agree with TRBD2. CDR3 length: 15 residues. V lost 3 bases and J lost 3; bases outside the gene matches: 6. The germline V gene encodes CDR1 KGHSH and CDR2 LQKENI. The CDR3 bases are TGTGCCAGCTCACCCCCGGGACTAAAAACAGATACGCAGTATTTT. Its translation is CASSPPGLKTDTQYF.

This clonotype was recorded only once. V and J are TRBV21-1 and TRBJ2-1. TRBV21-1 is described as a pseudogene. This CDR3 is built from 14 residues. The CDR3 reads CASSKGMRMIEQFF. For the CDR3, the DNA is TGTGCCAGCAGCAAAGGGATGAGGATGATTGAGCAGTTCTTC.

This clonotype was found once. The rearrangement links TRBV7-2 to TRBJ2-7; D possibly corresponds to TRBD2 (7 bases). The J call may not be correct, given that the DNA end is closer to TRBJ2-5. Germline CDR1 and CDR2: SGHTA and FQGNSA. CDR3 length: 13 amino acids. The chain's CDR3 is CASSSGGLQTQYF. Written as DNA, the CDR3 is TGTGCCAGCAGCTCGGGGGGCCTTCAGACCCAGTACTTC.

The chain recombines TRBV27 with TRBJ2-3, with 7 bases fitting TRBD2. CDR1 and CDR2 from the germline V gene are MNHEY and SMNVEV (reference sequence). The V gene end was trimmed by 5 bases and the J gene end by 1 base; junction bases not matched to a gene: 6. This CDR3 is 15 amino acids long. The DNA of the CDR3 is TGTGCCAGCAGTGCTCATCGGGGGGGCACAGATACGCAGTATTTT. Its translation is CASSAHRGGTDTQYF.

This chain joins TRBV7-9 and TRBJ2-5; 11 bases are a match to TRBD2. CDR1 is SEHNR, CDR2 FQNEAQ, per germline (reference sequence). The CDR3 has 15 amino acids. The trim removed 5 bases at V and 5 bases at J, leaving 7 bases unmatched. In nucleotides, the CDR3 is TGTGCCAGCAGCACAGGACTAGCGGGTTGGGAGACCCAGTACTTC. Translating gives CASSTGLAGWETQYF. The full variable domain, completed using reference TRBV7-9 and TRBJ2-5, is DTGVSQNPRHKITKRGQNVTFRCDPISEHNRLYWYRQTLGQGPEFLTYFQNEAQLEKSRLLSDRFSAERPKGSFSTLEIQRTEQGDSAMYLCASSTGLAGWETQYFGPGTRLLVL.

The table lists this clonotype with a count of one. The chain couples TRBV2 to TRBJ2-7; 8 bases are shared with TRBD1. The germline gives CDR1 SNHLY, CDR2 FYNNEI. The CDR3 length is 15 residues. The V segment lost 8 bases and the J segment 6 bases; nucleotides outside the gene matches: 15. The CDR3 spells CASGRTGRRGFEQYF. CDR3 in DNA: TGTGCCAGCGGGAGGACAGGGAGGAGGGGGTTCGAGCAGTACTTC.